This TCR beta chain was sequenced for a study of T-cell memory formation after mild COVID-19. Overall study: Largely, TCR clusters stayed within a single donor. The study, taken as a whole, reports: The authors did not confirm SARS-CoV-2 specificity of second-wave clones peaking day 37.

This clonotype has a handful of counts. As yet, its antigen is unknown. The germline gives CDR1 MGHDK, CDR2 SYGVNS. This CDR3 region has 14 residues. The V end lost 4 bases, the J end lost 0 bases, and 7 bases lay between the germline ends. TCRdb itself ran the 5' RACE reads through MiXCR, one entry per CDR3 protein. Of roughly 240,000 distinct CDR3 sequences detected, less than 20% appear once; the ten largest clones hold 2.1%. The sample comprised PBMCs or a T cell subset sorted from them (not recorded which). The sequence came from an adult woman who had mild COVID-19 (a few samples of this study predate the infection). Cell type and time point are not known. V and J are TRBV25-1 and TRBJ1-5, with a tentative D call TRBD1 (5 bases). CDR3 DNA: TGTGCCAGCAGTGGGGGGGATAGCAATCAGCCCCAGCATTTT. It translates to CASSGGDSNQPQHF.